A few counts support the clone carrying this T cell receptor (beta chain). Profiled with immunoSEQ multiplex PCR; TCRdb holds only in-frame clones, not every one. The data show under 200,000 clones, 90% seen once. This CDR3 has 16 residues. Germline V lookup: CDR1 MNHNY, CDR2 SVGAGI (reference sequence). The V gene end was trimmed by 6 bases and the J gene end by 10 bases; junction bases not matched to a gene: 13. These data come from a study of blood T cell repertoires in COVID-19. Study summary: From T cells, B-cell-depleted T cells, or PBMCs came the material, which was cDNA or gDNA.

The J gene is TRBJ1-6, the V gene TRBV6-6; 9 bases line up with TRBD1. This TCR was sampled from a man between 50 and 59 years old with acute or convalescent COVID-19. Sequencing input: peripheral blood. CDR3 in amino acids: CASSQGQGQVRSPLHF. The CDR3 DNA reads TGTGCCAGCAGCCAGGGACAGGGACAAGTGAGATCACCCCTCCACTTT.